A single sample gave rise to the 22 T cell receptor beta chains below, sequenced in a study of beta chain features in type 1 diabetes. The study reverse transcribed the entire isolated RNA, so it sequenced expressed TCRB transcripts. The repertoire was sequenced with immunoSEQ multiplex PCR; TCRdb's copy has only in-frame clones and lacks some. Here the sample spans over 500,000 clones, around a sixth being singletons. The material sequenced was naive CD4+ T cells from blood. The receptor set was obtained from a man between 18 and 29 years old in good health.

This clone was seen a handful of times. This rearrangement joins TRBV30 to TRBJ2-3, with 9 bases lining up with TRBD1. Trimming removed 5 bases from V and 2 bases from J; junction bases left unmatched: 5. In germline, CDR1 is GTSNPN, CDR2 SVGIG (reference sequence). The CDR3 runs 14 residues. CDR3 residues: CAWSRDRDTDTQYF. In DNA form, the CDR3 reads TGTGCCTGGTCCCGGGACAGGGACACAGATACGCAGTATTTT.

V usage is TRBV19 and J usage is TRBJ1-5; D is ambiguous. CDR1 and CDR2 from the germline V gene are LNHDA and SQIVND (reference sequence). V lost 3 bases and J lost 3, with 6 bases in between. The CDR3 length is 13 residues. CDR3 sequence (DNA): TGTGCCAGTAGTATGCGGGACAATCAGCCCCAGCATTTT. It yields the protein CASSMRDNQPQHF.

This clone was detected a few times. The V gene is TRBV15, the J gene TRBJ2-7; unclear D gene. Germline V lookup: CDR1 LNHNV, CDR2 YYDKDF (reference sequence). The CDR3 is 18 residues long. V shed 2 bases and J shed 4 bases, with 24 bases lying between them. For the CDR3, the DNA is TGTGCCACCAGCAGATTCACACGACCCTGGCCAGCATATTACGAGCAGTACTTC. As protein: CATSRFTRPWPAYYEQYF.

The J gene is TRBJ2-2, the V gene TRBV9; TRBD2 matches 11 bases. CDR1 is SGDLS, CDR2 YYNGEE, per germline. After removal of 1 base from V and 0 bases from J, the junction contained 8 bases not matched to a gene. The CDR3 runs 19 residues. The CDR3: CASSVTTSTSGTNTGELFF. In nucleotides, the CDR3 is TGTGCCAGCAGCGTAACCACCTCGACTAGCGGGACGAACACCGGGGAGCTGTTTTTT.

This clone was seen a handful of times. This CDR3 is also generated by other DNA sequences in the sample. DNA for the CDR3: TGCGCCAGCAGCTTGACCGGGGAGACCCAGTACTTC. It specifies CASSLTGETQYF. The chain carries TRBV5-1 and TRBJ2-5; D not resolved. The germline V gene has CDR1 SGHRS and CDR2 YFSETQ. With 1 base removed from V and 5 bases from J, the gap between germline ends came to 6 bases. This CDR3 has 12 amino acids.

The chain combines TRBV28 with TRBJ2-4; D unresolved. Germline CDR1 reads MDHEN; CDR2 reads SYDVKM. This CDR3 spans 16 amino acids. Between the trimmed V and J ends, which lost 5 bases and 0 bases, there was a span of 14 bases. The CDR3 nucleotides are TGTGCCAGCAGTGGATCAGGTATCTTAGCCAAAAACATTCAGTACTTC. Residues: CASSGSGILAKNIQYF.

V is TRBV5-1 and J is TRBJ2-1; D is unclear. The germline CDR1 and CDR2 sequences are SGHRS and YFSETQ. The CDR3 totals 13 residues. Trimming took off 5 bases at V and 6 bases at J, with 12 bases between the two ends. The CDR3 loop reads CASRVLVGNEQFF. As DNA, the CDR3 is TGCGCCAGCAGAGTCCTAGTGGGCAATGAGCAGTTCTTC. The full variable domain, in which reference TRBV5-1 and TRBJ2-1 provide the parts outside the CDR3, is KAGVTQTPRYLIKTRGQQVTLSCSPISGHRSVSWYQQTPGQGLQFLFEYFSETQRNKGNFPGRFSGRQFSNSRSEMNVSTLELGDSALYLCASRVLVGNEQFFGPGTRLTVL.

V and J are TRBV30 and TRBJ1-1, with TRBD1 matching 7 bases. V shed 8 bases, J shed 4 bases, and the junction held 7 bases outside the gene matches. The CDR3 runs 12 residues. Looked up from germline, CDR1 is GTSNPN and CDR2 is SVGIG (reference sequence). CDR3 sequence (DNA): TGTGCCCGTCGACAGGGAACCACTGAAGCTTTCTTT. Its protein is CARRQGTTEAFF. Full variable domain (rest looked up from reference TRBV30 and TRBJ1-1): SQTIHQWPATLVQPVGSPLSLECTVEGTSNPNLYWYRQAAGRGLQLLFYSVGIGQISSEVPQNLSASRPQDRQFILSSKKLLLSDSGFYLCARRQGTTEAFFGQGTRLTVV.

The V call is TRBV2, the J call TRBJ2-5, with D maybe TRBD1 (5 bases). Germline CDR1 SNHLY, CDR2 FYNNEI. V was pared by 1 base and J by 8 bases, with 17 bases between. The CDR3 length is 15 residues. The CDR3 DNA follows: TGTGCCAGCAGTGAAGGGGGCATCACCAAGGATACCCAGTACTTC. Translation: CASSEGGITKDTQYF.

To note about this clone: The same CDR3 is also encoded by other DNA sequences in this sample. DNA for the CDR3: TGTGCCAGCAGCTTAAGCAGGTTGAACACTGAAGCTTTCTTT. It translates to CASSLSRLNTEAFF. The genes are TRBV7-2 and TRBJ1-1; the D is unclear. The V gene's germline CDR1 is SGHTA and CDR2 FQGNSA. The CDR3 is made up of 14 amino acids. V lost 2 bases to trimming and J lost 0 bases, with 7 bases between them.

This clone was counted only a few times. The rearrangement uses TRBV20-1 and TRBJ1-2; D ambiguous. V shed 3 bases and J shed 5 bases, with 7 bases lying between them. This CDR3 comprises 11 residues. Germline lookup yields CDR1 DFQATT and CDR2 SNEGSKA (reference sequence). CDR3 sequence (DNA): TGCAGTGCTAGTTCCAAGTATGGCTACACCTTC. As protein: CSASSKYGYTF.

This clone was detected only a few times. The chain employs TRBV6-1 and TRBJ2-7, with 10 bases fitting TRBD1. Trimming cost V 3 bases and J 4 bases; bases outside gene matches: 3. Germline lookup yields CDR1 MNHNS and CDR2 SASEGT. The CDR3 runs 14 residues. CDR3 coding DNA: TGTGCCAGCAGTGAGGGACAGGGGTCATACGAGCAGTACTTC. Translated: CASSEGQGSYEQYF.

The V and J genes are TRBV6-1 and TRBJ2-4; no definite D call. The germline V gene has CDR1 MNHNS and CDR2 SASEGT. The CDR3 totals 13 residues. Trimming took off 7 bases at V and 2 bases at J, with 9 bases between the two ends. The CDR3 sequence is CASTRATKNIQYF. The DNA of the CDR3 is TGTGCCAGCACGCGAGCAACCAAAAACATTCAGTACTTC.

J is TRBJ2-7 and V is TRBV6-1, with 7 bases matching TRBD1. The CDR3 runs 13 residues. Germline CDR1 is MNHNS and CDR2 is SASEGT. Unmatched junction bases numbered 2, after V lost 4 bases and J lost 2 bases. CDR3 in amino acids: CASSVGQTYEQYF. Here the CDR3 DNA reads TGTGCCAGCAGTGTGGGACAGACCTACGAGCAGTACTTC.

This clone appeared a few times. This chain's CDR3 is CASIPGQGAVRGYTF. The CDR3 DNA reads as TGTGCCAGCATCCCGGGACAGGGGGCGGTTCGGGGCTACACCTTC. The chain has TRBV6-6 and TRBJ1-2, with 12 bases aligning to TRBD1. The CDR3 spans 15 residues. Germline CDR1 reads MNHNY; CDR2 reads SVGAGI (reference sequence). Trimming at V came to 7 bases and at J to 8 bases, leaving 11 bases not matched to a gene.

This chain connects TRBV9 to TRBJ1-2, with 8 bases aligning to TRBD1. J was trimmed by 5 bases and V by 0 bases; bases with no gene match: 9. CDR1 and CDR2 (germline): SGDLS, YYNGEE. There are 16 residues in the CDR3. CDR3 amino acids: CASSVGAGGTDYGYTF. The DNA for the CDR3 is TGTGCCAGCAGCGTAGGCGCAGGGGGCACTGATTATGGCTACACCTTC.

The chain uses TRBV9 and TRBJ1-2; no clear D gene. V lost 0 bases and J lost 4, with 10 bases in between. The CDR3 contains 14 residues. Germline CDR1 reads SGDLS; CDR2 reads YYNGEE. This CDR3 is CASSVDKTGYGYTF. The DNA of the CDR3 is TGTGCCAGCAGCGTAGACAAAACCGGCTATGGCTACACCTTC.

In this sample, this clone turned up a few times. The CDR3: CASSIRGRETGELFF. CDR3 sequence (DNA): TGTGCCAGTAGTATAAGGGGGCGAGAAACCGGGGAGCTGTTTTTT. The chain is built from TRBV19 and TRBJ2-2; TRBD1 agrees at 7 bases. The CDR3 totals 15 residues. The V gene end was trimmed by 2 bases and the J gene end by 5 bases; junction bases not matched to a gene: 5. Germline loops: CDR1 LNHDA, CDR2 SQIVND (reference sequence).

The CDR3 nucleotides are TGTGCCATCAGTGTGGGAGGACAGGGATCATCCTACGAGCAGTACTTC. It yields the protein CAISVGGQGSSYEQYF. The chain combines TRBV10-3 with TRBJ2-7, with 8 bases aligning to TRBD1. V dropped 4 bases and J dropped 1; count of bases not matched to a gene: 9. Germline V gene sequence: CDR1 ENHRY, CDR2 SYGVKD. This CDR3 comprises 16 residues.

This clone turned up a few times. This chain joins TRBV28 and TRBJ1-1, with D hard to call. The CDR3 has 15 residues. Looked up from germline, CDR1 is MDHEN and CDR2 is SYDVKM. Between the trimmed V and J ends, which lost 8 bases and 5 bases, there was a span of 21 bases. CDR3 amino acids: CASFQVGSLSTEAFF. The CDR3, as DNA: TGTGCCAGCTTTCAGGTGGGCAGCCTAAGTACTGAAGCTTTCTTT.

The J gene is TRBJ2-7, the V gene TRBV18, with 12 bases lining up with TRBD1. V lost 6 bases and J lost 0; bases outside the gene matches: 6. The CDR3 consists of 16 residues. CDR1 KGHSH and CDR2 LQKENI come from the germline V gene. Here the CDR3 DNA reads TGTGCCAGCTCCCTTCAGGGACAGGGGGCCTCCTACGAGCAGTACTTC. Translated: CASSLQGQGASYEQYF. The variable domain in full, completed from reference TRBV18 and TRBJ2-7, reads NAGVMQNPRHLVRRRGQEARLRCSPMKGHSHVYWYRQLPEEGLKFMVYLQKENIIDESGMPKERFSAEFPKEGPSILRIQQVVRGDSAAYFCASSLQGQGASYEQYFGPGTRLTVT.

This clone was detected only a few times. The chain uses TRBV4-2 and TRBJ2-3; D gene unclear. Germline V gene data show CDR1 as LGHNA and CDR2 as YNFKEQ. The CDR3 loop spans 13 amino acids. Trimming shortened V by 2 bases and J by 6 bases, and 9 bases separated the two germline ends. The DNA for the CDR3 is TGTGCCAGCAGCCAACGCCCGGCGGATACGCAGTATTTT. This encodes CASSQRPADTQYF.